A selection of T cell receptor beta chains follows, all from one sample in a study of T cells in Graves' hyperthyroidism and ophthalmopathy. TCRdb recomputed calls from the multiplex PCR reads with MiXCR, one row per CDR3 protein. Here the sample spans 330,000 or so distinct CDR3 sequences, roughly 19% being singletons. Sequencing was performed on blood. The receptors were gathered from a man aged 50 to 60 with Graves' ophthalmopathy. Both conserved end residues are part of each CDR3. Each record gives: V gene, clone size, D gene, J gene, CDR3 protein, CDR3 DNA. D genes are given only for firm matches. Clone size, where shown, is once, few, many, or a class for clones that have expanded.

TRBV18	many	TRBD1	TRBJ1-5	CASSPVGTGSNQPQHF	TGTGCCAGCTCACCAGTCGGGACAGGAAGCAATCAGCCCCAGCATTTT
TRBV6-6	once	NA	TRBJ1-3	CASSYSRPTYSGNTIYF	TGTGCCAGCAGTTACTCGAGGCCCACCTACTCTGGAAACACCATATATTTT
TRBV27	NA	TRBD2	TRBJ2-3	CASSWLAGSTDTQYF	TGTGCCAGCAGTTGGCTAGCGGGGTCCACAGATACGCAGTATTTT
TRBV5-1	NA	NA	TRBJ1-2	CASRVDTRYGYTF	TGCGCCAGCCGCGTAGATACCCGTTATGGCTACACCTTC
TRBV15	few	NA	TRBJ1-1	CATSRAGTVEAFF	TGTGCCACCAGCAGGGCCGGGACGGTTGAAGCTTTCTTT
TRBV24-1	NA	NA	TRBJ2-3	CATSEWTRTDTQYF	TGTGCCACCAGTGAGTGGACCCGCACAGATACGCAGTATTTT
TRBV27	few	TRBD1	TRBJ1-5	CASSWDRDRGNQPQHF	TGTGCCAGCAGTTGGGACCGGGACAGGGGAAATCAGCCCCAGCATTTT
TRBV5-1	few	NA	TRBJ2-4	CASSLEGLAKNIQYF	TGCGCCAGCAGCTTGGAGGGGTTAGCCAAAAACATTCAGTACTTC
TRBV5-1	few	TRBD1	TRBJ1-5	CASSLGPGGGQPQHF	TGCGCCAGCAGCTTGGGCCCAGGGGGAGGTCAGCCCCAGCATTTT
TRBV2	many	NA	TRBJ2-5	CASSEGLVQETQYF	TGTGCCAGCAGTGAAGGACTAGTACAGGAGACCCAGTACTTC
TRBV7-9	NA	TRBD2	TRBJ2-5	CASSRGRSETQYF	TGTGCCAGCAGCCGCGGGAGGTCAGAGACCCAGTACTTC
TRBV12-3/TRBV12-4	few	NA	TRBJ2-1	CASSLGAYSYNEQFF	TGTGCCAGCAGCTTAGGGGCCTACTCCTACAATGAGCAGTTCTTC
TRBV27	NA	NA	TRBJ1-6	CASSFVLSGYSPLHF	TGTGCCAGCAGTTTTGTACTGTCCGGGTACTCACCCCTCCACTTT
TRBV28	many	NA	TRBJ1-4	CASREQVWEKLFF	TGTGCCAGCAGGGAACAGGTCTGGGAAAAACTGTTTTTT
TRBV3-1	many	TRBD1	TRBJ2-5	CASSQERDRETQYF	TGTGCCAGCAGCCAGGAACGGGACAGGGAGACCCAGTACTTC
TRBV3-1	NA	NA	TRBJ1-1	CASSQVGQGEMNTEAFF	TGTGCCAGCAGCCAAGTGGGGCAGGGCGAGATGAACACTGAAGCTTTCTTT
TRBV29-1	NA	TRBD2	TRBJ2-7	CSVEAGGREQYF	TGCAGCGTTGAAGCGGGAGGGCGAGAGCAGTACTTC
TRBV6-1	few	NA	TRBJ1-5	CASSSPGRPNQPQHF	TGTGCCAGCAGTTCCCCGGGACGTCCCAATCAGCCCCAGCATTTT
TRBV5-1	few	NA	TRBJ2-7	CASSYFDSYEQYF	TGCGCCAGCAGCTATTTCGACAGTTACGAGCAGTACTTC
TRBV11-3	many	TRBD1	TRBJ2-1	CASSSYYRGQDEQFF	TGTGCCAGCAGCTCGTACTACAGGGGGCAAGATGAGCAGTTCTTC
TRBV19	few	TRBD2	TRBJ2-4	CASSILAGVRENIQYF	TGTGCCAGTAGTATACTAGCGGGAGTCCGCGAAAACATTCAGTACTTC
TRBV2	NA	NA	TRBJ2-7	CASSVSRIGRGTYEQYF	TGTGCCAGCAGTGTTTCGCGGATTGGGCGGGGAACCTACGAGCAGTACTTC
TRBV20-1	NA	TRBD2	TRBJ2-7	CSASESPAGSSYEQYF	TGCAGTGCCTCGGAGTCCCCAGCGGGAAGCTCCTACGAGCAGTACTTC
TRBV4-1	few	NA	TRBJ2-5	CASSQVLATGTKRQETQYF	TGCGCCAGCAGCCAAGTTTTGGCGACAGGCACGAAACGACAAGAGACCCAGTACTTC
TRBV7-9	NA	NA	TRBJ2-5	CASSLGFLGSETQYF	TGTGCCAGCAGCTTAGGTTTTTTGGGATCGGAGACCCAGTACTTC
TRBV2	NA	TRBD2	TRBJ2-3	CASGGASGRDTQYF	TGTGCCAGCGGGGGGGCTAGCGGGAGAGATACGCAGTATTTT
TRBV20-1	few	NA	TRBJ2-7	CSATYLDPYEQYF	TGCAGTGCTACTTACTTGGACCCCTACGAGCAGTACTTC
TRBV3-1	many	NA	TRBJ2-3	CASSPAGEGDTQYF	TGTGCCAGCAGCCCGGCCGGCGAGGGGGATACGCAGTATTTT
TRBV5-5	many	TRBD1	TRBJ2-7	CASSLGTGVSYEQYF	TGTGCCAGCAGCCTAGGGACAGGGGTCTCCTACGAGCAGTACTTC
TRBV2	many	NA	TRBJ2-1	CASSEYQNEQFF	TGTGCCAGCAGTGAATACCAAAATGAGCAGTTCTTC
TRBV28	many	NA	TRBJ1-2	CASSPREFYGYTF	TGTGCCAGCAGTCCTCGGGAATTCTATGGCTACACCTTC
TRBV27	many	TRBD2	TRBJ2-5	CASSFNLAGGPAQETQYF	TGTGCCAGCAGTTTCAACTTAGCGGGAGGGCCGGCCCAAGAGACCCAGTACTTC
TRBV28	few	NA	TRBJ1-5	CASRPGPGLNQPQHF	TGTGCCAGCAGGCCCGGCCCAGGACTGAATCAGCCCCAGCATTTT
TRBV18	NA	NA	TRBJ2-7	CASSFGSSAAYEQYF	TGTGCCAGCTCTTTTGGGTCGAGCGCAGCCTACGAGCAGTACTTC
TRBV5-5	few	TRBD1	TRBJ2-7	CASSSGQDRTSYEQYF	TGTGCCAGCAGTTCTGGACAGGACCGTACCTCCTACGAGCAGTACTTC
TRBV12-3/TRBV12-4	NA	NA	TRBJ2-7	CASSSRFRYEQYF	TGTGCCAGCAGCTCCAGATTCCGCTACGAGCAGTACTTC
TRBV6-2/TRBV6-3	NA	TRBD2	TRBJ2-7	CASLTRSGTSGRNEQYF	TGTGCCAGCCTGACTCGATCTGGGACTAGCGGGAGGAATGAGCAGTACTTC
TRBV18	few	TRBD2	TRBJ2-2	CASSPGRGATGELFF	TGTGCCAGCTCACCAGGGAGGGGCGCGACCGGGGAGCTGTTTTTT
TRBV2	many	TRBD2	TRBJ2-3	CASSGVSGSLNTQYF	TGTGCCAGCAGTGGGGTTAGCGGGAGTTTAAATACGCAGTATTTT
TRBV5-4	few	NA	TRBJ2-7	CASSSGGRGVGEQYF	TGTGCCAGCAGCTCGGGGGGCAGGGGCGTCGGCGAGCAGTACTTC
TRBV11-2	many	TRBD2	TRBJ2-7	CASSLLAGGFYEQYF	TGTGCCAGCAGCCTCCTCGCGGGGGGGTTCTACGAGCAGTACTTC